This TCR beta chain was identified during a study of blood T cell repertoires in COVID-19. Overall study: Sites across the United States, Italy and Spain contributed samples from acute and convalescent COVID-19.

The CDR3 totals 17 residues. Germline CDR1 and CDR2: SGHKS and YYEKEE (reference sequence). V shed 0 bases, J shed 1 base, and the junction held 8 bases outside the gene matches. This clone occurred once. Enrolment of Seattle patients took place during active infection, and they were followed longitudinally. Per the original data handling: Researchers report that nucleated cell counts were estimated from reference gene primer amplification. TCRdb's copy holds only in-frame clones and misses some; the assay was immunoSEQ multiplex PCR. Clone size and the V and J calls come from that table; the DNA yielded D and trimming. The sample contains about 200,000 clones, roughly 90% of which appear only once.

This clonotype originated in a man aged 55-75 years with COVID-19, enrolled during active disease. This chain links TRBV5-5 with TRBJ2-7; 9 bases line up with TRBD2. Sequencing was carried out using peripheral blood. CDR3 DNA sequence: TGTGCCAGCAGCTTGGTCGCTAGCGGGGAGAGGTCCTACGAGCAGTACTTC. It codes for CASSLVASGERSYEQYF.